The clone carrying this T cell receptor beta chain came up a few times. The antigen is undetermined. These data originate in a study of type 1 regulatory T cells. Looking at the study overall: This in vitro CD4 product, T-allo10, is enriched for Tr1 cells and alloantigen-specific. Study-level points and caveats: Compared with non-Tr1 cells, Tr1 cells showed a narrower TCR repertoire.

V lost 1 base and J lost 3, with 10 bases in between. The CDR3 spans 13 residues. The germline gives CDR1 SQVTM, CDR2 ANQGSEA. TCRdb itself ran the reads through MiXCR, one entry per CDR3 protein. The data hold about 71,000 distinct CDR3 sequences, with less than 25% observed a single time. This receptor was obtained from a human donor in good health. The chain joins TRBV29-1 to TRBJ2-7; no clear D gene. What was sequenced was cultured type 1 regulatory T (Tr1) cells, either the whole culture or a sorted fraction (not recorded which). The CDR3 is CSVEGRNLYEQYF. The CDR3 DNA reads as TGCAGCGTTGAAGGTAGGAATCTCTACGAGCAGTACTTC.